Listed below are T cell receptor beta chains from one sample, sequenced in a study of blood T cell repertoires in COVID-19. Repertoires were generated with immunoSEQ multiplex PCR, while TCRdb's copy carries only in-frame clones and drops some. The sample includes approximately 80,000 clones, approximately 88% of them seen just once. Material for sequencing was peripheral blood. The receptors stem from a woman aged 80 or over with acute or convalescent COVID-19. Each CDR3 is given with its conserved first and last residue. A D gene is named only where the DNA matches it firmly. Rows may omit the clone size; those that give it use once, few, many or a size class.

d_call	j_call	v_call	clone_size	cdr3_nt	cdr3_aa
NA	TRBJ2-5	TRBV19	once	TGTGCCAGTAGTAACTTGCCGGGAACCCAGTACTTC	CASSNLPGTQYF
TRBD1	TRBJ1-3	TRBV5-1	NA	TGCGCCAGCAGCGGAGGACAGGGCCGGGGAAACACCATATATTTT	CASSGGQGRGNTIYF
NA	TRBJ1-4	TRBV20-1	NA	TGCAGTGCTACCAGGGATGAAAAACTGTTTTTT	CSATRDEKLFF
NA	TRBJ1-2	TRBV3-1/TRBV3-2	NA	TGTGCCAGCAGCCAAGAGATAGCTAACTATGGCTACACCTTC	CASSQEIANYGYTF
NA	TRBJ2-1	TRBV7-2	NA	TGTGCCAGCTCCGGACAATCGCGCTCCGAGCAGTTCTTC	CASSGQSRSEQFF
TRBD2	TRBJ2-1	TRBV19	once	TGTGCCAGTAGTATGCGGGGGGAGCAGTTCTTC	CASSMRGEQFF
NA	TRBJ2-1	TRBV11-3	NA	TGTGCCAGCAGCTTAGGGAGGGCAGGGAATGAGCAGTTCTTC	CASSLGRAGNEQFF
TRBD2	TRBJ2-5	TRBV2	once	TGTGCCAGCACAAGCGGGGGGGCCCAAGAGACCCAGTACTTC	CASTSGGAQETQYF
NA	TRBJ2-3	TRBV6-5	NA	TGTGCCAGCAGCCCGACAGGCCCACCCGCAGATACGCAGTATTTT	CASSPTGPPADTQYF
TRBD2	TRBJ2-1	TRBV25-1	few	TGTGCCAGCAGTGAACCTAGCGGGAGCTCCTACAATGAGCAGTTCTTC	CASSEPSGSSYNEQFF
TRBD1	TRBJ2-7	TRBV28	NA	TGTGCCAGCAGTCCCTCTTCGACAGGGGCGATAGCGCAGTACTTC	CASSPSSTGAIAQYF
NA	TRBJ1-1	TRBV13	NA	TGTGCCAGCAGCTTAAAACTAAGCACTGAAGCTTTCTTT	CASSLKLSTEAFF
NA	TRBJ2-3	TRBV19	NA	TGTGCCAGTAGTTTTGGACTCCCCCAGCTGTATTTT	CASSFGLPQLYF
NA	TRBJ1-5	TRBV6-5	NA	TGTGCCAGCAGCGGCGACTGGAATCAGCCCCAGCATTTT	CASSGDWNQPQHF
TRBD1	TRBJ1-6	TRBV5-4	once	TGTGCCAGCAGCCTGGCCGGGGGACAGGGTAATTCACCCCTCCACTTT	CASSLAGGQGNSPLHF
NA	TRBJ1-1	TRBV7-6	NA	TGTGCCAGCAGCTTACTAGGGGGGAACACTGAAGCTTTCTTT	CASSLLGGNTEAFF
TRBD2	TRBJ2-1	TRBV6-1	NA	TGTGCCAGCAGTGAGGAACTAGCGGGGAACAATGAGCAGTTCTTC	CASSEELAGNNEQFF
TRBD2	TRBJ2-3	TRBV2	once	TGTGCCAGCAGTCCTGGGACTAGTCTTGATGGACCAGATACGCAGTATTTT	CASSPGTSLDGPDTQYF
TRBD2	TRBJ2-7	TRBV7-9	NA	TGTGCCAGCAGCTTAGTAGCTAGCGGGACGGTCGAGCAGTACTTC	CASSLVASGTVEQYF
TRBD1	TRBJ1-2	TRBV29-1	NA	TGCAGCGTTCCGGACAGGGCCCTGTATGGCTACACCTTC	CSVPDRALYGYTF
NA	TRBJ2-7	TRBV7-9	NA	TGTGCCAGCAGCTTAGGGGTCGCAGGCCCCTACGAGCAGTACTTC	CASSLGVAGPYEQYF
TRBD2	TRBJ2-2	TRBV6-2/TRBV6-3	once	TGTGCCAGCAGTCGCGGGGGGCCGCTCACCGGGGAGCTGTTTTTT	CASSRGGPLTGELFF
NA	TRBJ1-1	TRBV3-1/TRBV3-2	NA	TGTGCCAGCAGCCAAGCAAACAGGGTTCGCACTGAAGCTTTCTTT	CASSQANRVRTEAFF
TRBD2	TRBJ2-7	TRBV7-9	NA	TGTGCCAGCAGCTTAGGTGGTAGCGGGGACGAGCAGTACTTC	CASSLGGSGDEQYF
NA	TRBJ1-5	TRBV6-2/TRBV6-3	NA	TGTGCCAGCAGCCGGACAGTCGGGATGAGTCCTCAGCCCCAGCATTTT	CASSRTVGMSPQPQHF
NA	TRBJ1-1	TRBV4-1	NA	TGCGCCAGCAGCCACGCTGGTAACTTGAACACTGAAGCTTTCTTT	CASSHAGNLNTEAFF
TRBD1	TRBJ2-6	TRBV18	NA	TGTGCCAGCTCAGGCGTACCGGACAGGCCAGGCGTAGCGTCTGGGGCCAACGTCCTGACTTTC	CASSGVPDRPGVASGANVLTF
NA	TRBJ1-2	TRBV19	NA	TGTGCCAGTAGTACAGGCTATGGCTACACCTTC	CASSTGYGYTF
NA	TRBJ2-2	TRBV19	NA	TGTGCCAGTAGTATTCGGGGGAACACCGGGGAGCTGTTTTTT	CASSIRGNTGELFF
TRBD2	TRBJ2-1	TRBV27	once	TGTGCCAGCAGTCTGAACCGACTAGCCAACAATGAGCAGTTCTTC	CASSLNRLANNEQFF